What follows are 10 T cell receptor beta chains derived from one specimen sequenced in a study of T cell changes during pregnancy in multiple sclerosis. Method: immunoSEQ multiplex PCR; TCRdb's copy keeps in-frame clones and lacks some. The sample shows about 20,000 clones, 70% to 90% of them seen only once. This sample comprised CD8+ T cells from peripheral blood mononuclear cells, obtained in the second trimester of pregnancy. These receptors all come from a female donor in good health, enrolled as a control in a pregnancy study.

CDR3 in amino acids: CASSLDREEDYRETQYF. Written as DNA, the CDR3 is TGTGCCAGCAGTTTAGACAGGGAGGAGGATTATCGAGAGACCCAGTACTTC. The V and J genes are TRBV28 and TRBJ2-5, with a weak D call TRBD1 (7 bases). Between the trimmed V and J ends, which lost 2 bases and 4 bases, there was a span of 20 bases. The V gene's germline CDR1 is MDHEN and CDR2 SYDVKM. The length of the CDR3 is 17 residues. Based on the CDR3 plus reference TRBV28 and TRBJ2-5, the full variable domain is DVKVTQSSRYLVKRTGEKVFLECVQDMDHENMFWYRQDPGLGLRLIYFSYDVKMKEKGDIPEGYSVSREKKERFSLILESASTNQTSMYLCASSLDREEDYRETQYFGPGTRLLVL.

V gene TRBV6-6 combines with J gene TRBJ2-1; D perhaps matches TRBD2 (6 bases). The CDR3 totals 16 residues. Trimming removed 0 bases at V and 7 bases at J, with 16 bases between. From germline, CDR1 is MNHNY and CDR2 SVGAGI (reference sequence). The CDR3 here is CASSYSILATENEQFF. In nucleotides, the CDR3 is TGTGCCAGCAGTTACTCCATACTAGCCACAGAGAATGAGCAGTTCTTC.

The rearrangement uses TRBV27 and TRBJ2-7, with 7 bases aligning to TRBD2. Unmatched junction bases numbered 4, after V lost 6 bases and J lost 2 bases. The CDR3 has 13 amino acids. Germline V gene lookup returns CDR1 MNHEY and CDR2 SMNVEV (reference sequence). CDR3 in DNA: TGTGCCAGCAGCACGGGGGGTCCCTACGAGCAGTACTTC. It yields the protein CASSTGGPYEQYF.

The chain recombines TRBV6-4 with TRBJ1-2; 9 nucleotides match TRBD1. Trimming removed 0 bases from V and 7 bases from J; junction bases left unmatched: 9. CDR1 is MRHNA, CDR2 SNTAGT, per germline. This CDR3 has 16 residues. The CDR3 region has the DNA TGTGCCAGCAGTGACTCGGCGGGACAGGGACCCGGTGGCTACACCTTC. It translates to CASSDSAGQGPGGYTF.

Here the CDR3 DNA reads TGTGCCAGCAGCCCTATCGACGACAGGGGCAATCAGCCCCAGCATTTT. Its protein is CASSPIDDRGNQPQHF. The chain carries TRBV4-2 and TRBJ1-5, with 7 bases matching TRBD1. V was pared by 4 bases and J by 2 bases, with 8 bases of the junction left unmatched. Per the germline V gene, CDR1 is LGHNA and CDR2 is YNFKEQ. This CDR3 region has 16 residues.

The chain carries TRBV2 and TRBJ1-4; D remains unclear. Germline V lookup: CDR1 SNHLY, CDR2 FYNNEI. Trimming took 3 bases from V and 0 from J, leaving 11 bases between them. This CDR3 contains 16 residues. This CDR3 is CASSESRYATNEKLFF. The DNA for the CDR3 is TGTGCCAGCAGTGAGTCGCGGTATGCAACTAATGAAAAACTGTTTTTT.

This rearrangement joins TRBV11-2 to TRBJ2-7, with TRBD1 identical over 9 bases. This CDR3 comprises 13 residues. CDR1 and CDR2 (germline): SGHAT, FQNNGV. The V segment lost 3 bases and the J segment 6 bases; nucleotides outside the gene matches: 3. Written as DNA, the CDR3 is TGTGCCAGCAGCTTGAGGACAGGGGTCGAGCAGTACTTC. It encodes CASSLRTGVEQYF.

The CDR3 region has the DNA TGTGCCAGCCCCCCACACAGGGTCGGCACTGAAGCTTTCTTT. Translating it yields CASPPHRVGTEAFF. The genes are TRBV7-2 and TRBJ1-1, with D perhaps TRBD1 (6 bases). The CDR3 is made up of 14 amino acids. V was pared by 8 bases and J by 4 bases, with 17 bases between. Germline V gene sequence: CDR1 SGHTA, CDR2 FQGNSA.

CDR3 in DNA: TGCGCCAGCAGCCCGACAGGTCGAACGTCGGATGAGCAGTTCTTC. Its protein product is CASSPTGRTSDEQFF. This chain links TRBV4-1 with TRBJ2-1, with D possibly TRBD1 on 6 matching bases. Trimming removed 4 bases at V and 8 bases at J, with 18 bases between. The length of the CDR3 is 15 residues. CDR1 and CDR2 from the germline V gene are MGHRA and YSYEKL.

The V call is TRBV6-1, the J call TRBJ2-5, with TRBD2 as a possible D gene (6 bases). V was shortened by 10 bases and J by 1 base, with 10 bases between the two germline ends. CDR3 length: 12 amino acids. Germline loops: CDR1 MNHNS, CDR2 SASEGT. The DNA of the CDR3 is TGTGCCACTGGGCGGGGCCAAGAGACCCAGTACTTC. It codes for CATGRGQETQYF.